Shown below are 21 T cell receptor beta chains from a single sample sequenced in a study of vaccination effects on CD4 cells after COVID-19. Some clones are missing from TCRdb's copy, which holds only in-frame ones; the method was immunoSEQ multiplex PCR. The data show roughly 70,000 clones, 60% to 75% seen once. In the ViraFEST assay, antigen-specific CD4+ clonotypes were identified by expansion after peptide-pool stimulation. Researchers isolated CD4+ T cells once approximately 10 days of culture had elapsed. From March to December 2020, the person had a SARS-CoV-2 infection that was confirmed by PCR. These receptors are not linked to any known antigen. This material consisted of CD4+ T cells from PBMCs cultured with HIV peptides, taken before COVID-19 vaccination. Subset noted: HIV-1 Nef peptide pool negative control/reference culture. These receptors all stem from a human donor who had a prior SARS-CoV-2 infection.

V gene TRBV9 combines with J gene TRBJ1-1, with unresolved D. The CDR3 is 13 amino acids. Germline V CDR1 and CDR2: SGDLS, YYNGEE. V was clipped by 0 bases and J by 1 base, with 4 bases between them. The CDR3 DNA reads as TGTGCCAGCAGCGTAGGATGGAACACTGAAGCTTTCTTT. Protein product: CASSVGWNTEAFF.

The CDR3 nucleotides are TGCAGCGTTTCGAGGGGTCAGGGGGAAGAGACCCAGTACTTC. Translation gives CSVSRGQGEETQYF. The rearrangement links TRBV29-1 to TRBJ2-5; 7 bases fit TRBD1. The germline gives CDR1 SQVTM, CDR2 ANQGSEA. Unmatched junction bases numbered 9, after V lost 5 bases and J lost 3 bases. CDR3 size: 14 residues. Full variable domain (rest looked up from reference TRBV29-1 and TRBJ2-5): SAVISQKPSRDICQRGTSLTIQCQVDSQVTMMFWYRQQPGQSLTLIATANQGSEATYESGFVIDKFPISRPNLTFSTLTVSNMSPEDSSIYLCSVSRGQGEETQYFGPGTRLLVL.

Here the CDR3 DNA reads TGCAGCGTTGGGGGGGGGTTTGGCGAAAAACTGTTTTTT. Residues: CSVGGGFGEKLFF. The chain employs TRBV29-1 and TRBJ1-4; TRBD1 might be the D (5 bases). From germline, CDR1 is SQVTM and CDR2 ANQGSEA. Trimming left V 4 bases short and J 8 bases short, with 14 bases between. The CDR3 length is 13 residues.

The V call is TRBV13, the J call TRBJ2-5; D tentatively fits TRBD1 or TRBD2 (5 bases each). This CDR3 comprises 12 residues. CDR1 and CDR2 (germline): PRHDT, FYEKMQ (reference sequence). The V end was cut by 7 bases, the J end by 5 bases, with 11 bases between. The DNA for the CDR3 is TGTGCCAGCACCCACAGGAGGGAGACCCAGTACTTC. Translated: CASTHRRETQYF.

The chain joins TRBV30 to TRBJ2-1; D call uncertain. Between the trimmed V and J ends, which lost 0 bases and 9 bases, there was a span of 15 bases. CDR3 length equals 14 residues. Germline CDR1 GTSNPN, CDR2 SVGIG (reference sequence). The CDR3 DNA is TGTGCCTGGAGTGTCAGTTCGTTAGTTAGTGAGCAGTTCTTC. This sequence encodes CAWSVSSLVSEQFF.

This clone was observed a few times. The gene calls are TRBV3-1 (or the pseudogene TRBV3-2) and TRBJ2-7, with a tentative D call TRBD1 (6 bases). V lost 5 bases, J lost 1 base, and 15 bases lay in between. Germline V gene lookup returns CDR1 LGHDT and CDR2 YNNKEL (reference sequence). The CDR3 runs 15 residues. CDR3 DNA sequence: TGTGCCAGCAGCAACTCGACAGGATTTTCCTACGAGCAGTACTTC. Its protein is CASSNSTGFSYEQYF.

This chain joins TRBV19 and TRBJ2-7, with 10 bases matching TRBD1. The germline CDR1 and CDR2 sequences are LNHDA and SQIVND (reference sequence). The CDR3 runs 15 residues. V trimming: 5 bases; J trimming: 2 bases; junction bases outside the gene matches: 6. CDR3: CASSDRQGATYEQYF. CDR3 in DNA: TGTGCCAGTAGTGACAGACAGGGGGCTACCTACGAGCAGTACTTC.

This clone was seen a few times. This chain uses TRBV6-1 with TRBJ2-2; 7 bases fit TRBD1. The CDR3 is 12 residues long. V lost 6 bases and J lost 7; bases outside the gene matches: 2. Germline V CDR1 and CDR2: MNHNS, SASEGT. CDR3 region: CASSRQGGELFF. CDR3 coding DNA: TGTGCCAGCAGCAGACAGGGCGGGGAGCTGTTTTTT.

The chain joins TRBV19 to TRBJ2-5; 9 nucleotides agree with TRBD1. CDR1 and CDR2 from the germline V gene are LNHDA and SQIVND (reference sequence). With V trimmed by 4 bases and J by 5 bases, 8 bases remained unmatched. The CDR3 consists of 15 residues. The CDR3 coding sequence is TGTGCCAGTAGTACCGGGACAGGGTGGTCCGAGACCCAGTACTTC. Encoded protein: CASSTGTGWSETQYF.

V gene TRBV3-1 (or the pseudogene TRBV3-2) combines with J gene TRBJ2-1, with 10 bases matching TRBD2. CDR1 and CDR2 (germline): LGHDT, YNNKEL (reference sequence). There are 14 residues in the CDR3. V dropped 5 bases and J dropped 4; count of bases not matched to a gene: 2. This CDR3 is CASSSGGAYNEQFF. The CDR3 DNA sequence: TGTGCCAGCAGCAGCGGGGGGGCGTACAATGAGCAGTTCTTC.

V is TRBV29-1 and J is TRBJ2-3; 7 bases are a match to TRBD2. J was trimmed by 2 bases and V by 3 bases; bases with no gene match: 5. CDR3 size: 14 residues. Germline assignment: CDR1 SQVTM and CDR2 ANQGSEA. CDR3 sequence reads: CSVDLAGDTDTQYF. The CDR3 bases are TGCAGCGTTGATTTGGCGGGGGACACAGATACGCAGTATTTT.

The rearrangement links TRBV2 to TRBJ2-1; D unresolved. The CDR3 length is 15 residues. Deletions cut 6 bases from V and 5 bases from J, with 17 bases between. Per germline, CDR1 SNHLY and CDR2 FYNNEI. The CDR3, as DNA: TGTGCCAGCAGAGCTCGGACGGGCTGGAACAATGAGCAGTTCTTC. The encoded protein is CASRARTGWNNEQFF.

This clone was recorded once. This rearrangement joins TRBV10-3 to TRBJ1-1, with a possible D match to TRBD1 (6 bases). Between the trimmed V and J ends, which lost 8 bases and 0 bases, there was a span of 19 bases. Germline CDR1 is ENHRY and CDR2 is SYGVKD. The CDR3 covers 16 residues. In nucleotides, the CDR3 is TGTGCCATCCACCCGGAACGGACAGTCATGAACACTGAAGCTTTCTTT. Its protein is CAIHPERTVMNTEAFF.

The chain uses TRBV9 and TRBJ2-2, with 10 nucleotides matching TRBD2. The germline V gene encodes CDR1 SGDLS and CDR2 YYNGEE. This CDR3 contains 16 residues. The V gene end was trimmed by 4 bases and the J gene end by 7 bases; junction bases not matched to a gene: 10. CDR3 residues: CASSPKREGWNGELFF. CDR3 DNA: TGTGCCAGCAGCCCGAAGCGGGAGGGCTGGAACGGGGAGCTGTTTTTT. The whole variable domain, remainder taken from reference TRBV9 and TRBJ2-2, is DSGVTQTPKHLITATGQRVTLRCSPRSGDLSVYWYQQSLDQGLQFLIQYYNGEERAKGNILERFSAQQFPDLHSELNLSSLELGDSALYFCASSPKREGWNGELFFGEGSRLTVL.

V is TRBV18 and J is TRBJ1-2; possibly TRBD1 for D (6 bases). This CDR3 spans 15 amino acids. The germline gives CDR1 KGHSH, CDR2 LQKENI. V was cut by 3 bases and J by 6 bases, with 17 bases left in between. CDR3 loop: CASSPTYRDSHGYTF. The CDR3 region has the DNA TGTGCCAGCTCACCTACCTACAGGGATTCTCATGGCTACACCTTC.

The chain recombines TRBV7-9 with TRBJ2-3, with TRBD2 matching over 7 bases. This CDR3 spans 15 amino acids. The junction had 9 bases not matched to a gene; V was cut back by 5 bases and J by 4 bases. The germline V gene encodes CDR1 SEHNR and CDR2 FQNEAQ (reference sequence). CDR3 loop: CASSTPGLISDTQYF. The CDR3 DNA sequence: TGTGCCAGCAGCACACCGGGACTAATTTCAGATACGCAGTATTTT. The entire variable domain, with the rest obtained from reference TRBV7-9 and TRBJ2-3, is as follows: DTGVSQNPRHKITKRGQNVTFRCDPISEHNRLYWYRQTLGQGPEFLTYFQNEAQLEKSRLLSDRFSAERPKGSFSTLEIQRTEQGDSAMYLCASSTPGLISDTQYFGPGTRLTVL.

The rearrangement joins TRBV14 to TRBJ1-2; no reliable D call. Trimming cost V 0 bases and J 4 bases, with 12 bases left between them. CDR1 and CDR2 (germline): SGHDN, FVKESK. CDR3 size: 15 residues. CDR3: CASSQDRRGLYGYTF. The CDR3 coding sequence is TGTGCCAGCAGCCAAGATCGGAGAGGACTCTATGGCTACACCTTC.

This CDR3 is CASSQVRFGGDYNEQFF. Written as DNA, the CDR3 is TGTGCCAGCAGCCAAGTGAGATTCGGGGGGGATTACAATGAGCAGTTCTTC. This chain connects TRBV14 to TRBJ2-1; 8 bases map to TRBD2. The CDR3 consists of 17 residues. Looked up from germline, CDR1 is SGHDN and CDR2 is FVKESK. J gave up 4 bases and V 1 base, and 9 bases lay outside the gene matches.

The chain couples TRBV10-3 to TRBJ1-2; TRBD1 agrees at 7 bases. V was clipped by 3 bases and J by 4 bases; unmatched bases: 8. The CDR3 consists of 15 residues. Per germline, CDR1 ENHRY and CDR2 SYGVKD. The CDR3 here is CAISEVTGTVYGYTF. The CDR3, as DNA: TGTGCCATCAGTGAAGTAACCGGGACAGTCTATGGCTACACCTTC.

The sample holds a few counts of this clone. The chain combines TRBV2 with TRBJ1-2, with D possibly being TRBD1 (6 bases). V lost 0 bases to trimming and J lost 2 bases, with 13 bases between them. The germline V gene has CDR1 SNHLY and CDR2 FYNNEI. The CDR3 has 16 amino acids. The CDR3 protein is CASSEAHRVGNYGYTF. As DNA, the CDR3 is TGTGCCAGCAGTGAAGCTCACAGGGTGGGAAACTATGGCTACACCTTC.

Only one count was recorded for this clone. The V and J genes are TRBV2 and TRBJ2-2; D assignment may be TRBD1 or TRBD2 (6 bases each). The germline CDR1 and CDR2 sequences are SNHLY and FYNNEI. The CDR3 is 15 residues long. The ends were cut back, 8 bases at V and 0 bases at J, with 13 bases in the middle. This CDR3 is CASRDRRANTGELFF. DNA of the CDR3: TGTGCCAGCCGAGACAGGAGGGCGAACACCGGGGAGCTGTTTTTT.